These 29 T cell receptor beta chains came from one sample sequenced in a study of T cell responses to AZD1222 COVID-19 vaccine (dated by TCRdb to 2020 to 2022). Libraries were constructed by the immunoSEQ multiplex PCR assay. The source is immuneACCESS, and TCRdb retained only in-frame sequences with V and J called. Part of the clones is not carried over; for the studies checked, unresolved V genes explain less than half of this, and the remainder is unexplained. Within this sample are 150,000 to 170,000 clones, with about 90% of them counted one time only. Roughly 5.8% of the sample is held by the ten biggest clonotypes. The time point label, as the study defines it: baseline before first vaccination. The sample's treatment or condition label, in plain terms: meningococcal conjugate vaccine given as trial control. The sequenced sample was peripheral blood, obtained on day 0 of MenACWY control vaccination. The receptors were gathered from an adult in good health.

The chain is built from TRBV5-6 and TRBJ1-3; D is unresolved. This CDR3 comprises 12 residues. Between the trimmed V and J ends, which lost 0 bases and 9 bases, there was a span of 7 bases. Germline loops: CDR1 SGHDT, CDR2 YYEEEE. This CDR3 is CASSLAGGTIYF. The CDR3 DNA reads TGTGCCAGCAGCTTGGCGGGAGGCACCATATATTTT.

The gene calls are TRBV7-3 and TRBJ2-1, with 9 bases identical to TRBD2. The junction had 6 bases not matched to a gene; V was cut back by 2 bases and J by 7 bases. CDR3 size: 15 residues. Germline V gives CDR1 SGHTA, CDR2 FQGTGA. The CDR3 DNA reads TGTGCCAGCAGCTTATTAGCGGGAGTAAGGAATGAGCAGTTCTTC. This translates into CASSLLAGVRNEQFF.

V is TRBV5-4 and J is TRBJ1-2; TRBD1 matches at 7 bases. Trimming took 5 bases from V and 2 from J; bases not matched to a gene: 12. The germline gives CDR1 SGHNT, CDR2 YYREEE (reference sequence). This CDR3 spans 16 amino acids. CDR3 residues: CASRGAAQGVNYGYTF. CDR3 sequence (DNA): TGTGCCAGCAGAGGGGCGGCGCAGGGGGTAAACTATGGCTACACCTTC.

The rearrangement uses TRBV6-4 and TRBJ2-1; a weak D match, TRBD2 (8 bases). V was cut by 6 bases and J by 0 bases, with 21 bases left in between. CDR1 and CDR2 (germline): MRHNA, SNTAGT. The length of the CDR3 is 18 residues. In DNA form, the CDR3 reads TGTGCCAGCAGCCAGAAGGGGGCTAGCGGGTTCTCCTACAATGAGCAGTTCTTC. Translated: CASSQKGASGFSYNEQFF.

The chain has TRBV4-2 and TRBJ1-2; 7 nucleotides agree with TRBD1. Unmatched junction bases numbered 10, after V lost 0 bases and J lost 3 bases. This CDR3 has 17 amino acids. Germline CDR1 reads LGHNA; CDR2 reads YNFKEQ. In DNA, the CDR3 is TGTGCCAGCAGCCAAGACCCCGACAGGGTTTTTGACTATGGCTACACCTTC. Its translation: CASSQDPDRVFDYGYTF.

The chain is built from TRBV15 and TRBJ2-5; D not resolved. Germline values: CDR1 LNHNV, CDR2 YYDKDF (reference sequence). The CDR3 has 11 residues. V gave up 2 bases and J gave up 4 bases, with 2 bases separating them. CDR3 in DNA: TGTGCCACCAGCAGATTAGAGACCCAGTACTTC. It specifies CATSRLETQYF.

The chain combines TRBV19 with TRBJ1-5; 8 nucleotides line up with TRBD1. The CDR3 runs to 18 residues. CDR1 LNHDA and CDR2 SQIVND come from the germline V gene (reference sequence). The ends lost 5 bases at V and 0 bases at J; junction bases unmatched: 12. The CDR3 DNA reads as TGTGCCAGTAGTGCGAGGGACAGGAGCCTGTATAGCAATCAGCCCCAGCATTTT. Its protein product is CASSARDRSLYSNQPQHF. Filled out from reference TRBV19 and TRBJ1-5, the complete variable domain reads DGGITQSPKYLFRKEGQNVTLSCEQNLNHDAMYWYRQDPGQGLRLIYYSQIVNDFQKGDIAEGYSVSREKKESFPLTVTSAQKNPTAFYLCASSARDRSLYSNQPQHFGDGTRLSIL.

The chain recombines TRBV5-1 with TRBJ1-2; TRBD1 aligns across 9 bases. The trim removed 4 bases at V and 7 bases at J, leaving 14 bases unmatched. CDR3 length equals 16 residues. Germline loops: CDR1 SGHRS, CDR2 YFSETQ. CDR3 nucleotides: TGCGCCAGCAGCCTGGACAGGGGAAGAGGGGCTCGTGGCTACACCTTC. Translated, it gives CASSLDRGRGARGYTF. The full variable domain, completed using reference TRBV5-1 and TRBJ1-2, is KAGVTQTPRYLIKTRGQQVTLSCSPISGHRSVSWYQQTPGQGLQFLFEYFSETQRNKGNFPGRFSGRQFSNSRSEMNVSTLELGDSALYLCASSLDRGRGARGYTFGSGTRLTVV.

CDR3 DNA: TGTGCCAGCAGTTTTTCCCTCGGGACAGTAGCCTACGAGCAGTACGTC. Its protein product is CASSFSLGTVAYEQYV. The chain recombines TRBV27 with TRBJ2-7, with 7 bases fitting TRBD1. CDR1 MNHEY and CDR2 SMNVEV come from the germline V gene (reference sequence). V shed 3 bases, J shed 2 bases, and the junction held 10 bases outside the gene matches. The CDR3 sequence is 16 residues long.

The CDR3 here is CASSTQRDLSRSYNEQFF. In nucleotides, the CDR3 is TGTGCCAGTAGTACCCAGCGGGACCTCTCCCGGTCCTACAATGAGCAGTTCTTC. The J gene is TRBJ2-1, the V gene TRBV19; 7 bases align to TRBD2. Germline V gives CDR1 LNHDA, CDR2 SQIVND (reference sequence). CDR3 size: 18 residues. Losses at the gene ends were 4 bases for V and 1 base for J; bases not matched to a gene: 13.

V usage is TRBV5-5 and J usage is TRBJ2-2; 9 nucleotides match TRBD2. Trimming cost V 1 base and J 1 base; bases outside gene matches: 5. This CDR3 is built from 17 residues. Germline loops: CDR1 SGHKS, CDR2 YYEKEE (reference sequence). The CDR3 spells CASSLRRGGVNTGELFF. The CDR3, as DNA: TGTGCCAGCAGCTTGAGACGCGGGGGGGTGAACACCGGGGAGCTGTTTTTT.

The rearrangement links TRBV18 to TRBJ1-1, with TRBD1 as a possible D gene (6 bases). The V gene's germline CDR1 is KGHSH and CDR2 LQKENI. V dropped 4 bases and J dropped 4 bases, with 13 bases sitting between them. This CDR3 region has 14 residues. The CDR3 loop is CASSLQGVGTEAFF. The CDR3 DNA reads as TGTGCCAGCTCACTACAGGGAGTAGGCACTGAAGCTTTCTTT. Drawing the rest from reference TRBV18 and TRBJ1-1, the complete variable domain is NAGVMQNPRHLVRRRGQEARLRCSPMKGHSHVYWYRQLPEEGLKFMVYLQKENIIDESGMPKERFSAEFPKEGPSILRIQQVVRGDSAAYFCASSLQGVGTEAFFGQGTRLTVV.

The CDR3 region is CASSSTGANSPLHF. The CDR3 coding sequence is TGTGCCAGCAGTTCTACAGGGGCTAATTCACCCCTCCACTTT. This chain connects TRBV7-9 to TRBJ1-6, with 7 bases fitting TRBD1. The CDR3 consists of 14 residues. J gave up 6 bases and V 6 bases, and 5 bases lay outside the gene matches. Germline CDR1 reads SEHNR; CDR2 reads FQNEAQ (reference sequence).

V gene TRBV4-1 combines with J gene TRBJ1-2; perhaps TRBD1 as D (5 bases). Germline loops: CDR1 MGHRA, CDR2 YSYEKL. CDR3 length equals 16 residues. V lost 5 bases to trimming and J lost 6 bases, with 22 bases between them. CDR3 amino acids: CASSNGSGAPRDGYTF. DNA for the CDR3: TGCGCCAGCAGCAATGGTTCCGGGGCCCCCCGGGATGGCTACACCTTC.

V is TRBV3-1 (or the pseudogene TRBV3-2) and J is TRBJ2-2; tentatively, D is TRBD2 (7 bases). From germline, CDR1 is LGHDT and CDR2 YNNKEL (reference sequence). V was cut by 1 base and J by 5 bases, with 11 bases left in between. This CDR3 region has 15 residues. The CDR3 DNA sequence: TGTGCCAGCAGCCAAGCACAGGGAGGGACCGGGGAGCTGTTTTTT. It specifies CASSQAQGGTGELFF.

The chain recombines TRBV29-1 with TRBJ2-3; 7 bases line up with TRBD1. The V gene end was trimmed by 7 bases and the J gene end by 1 base; junction bases not matched to a gene: 5. This CDR3 has 13 residues. The germline V gene has CDR1 SQVTM and CDR2 ANQGSEA. The CDR3 here is CSARGTGTDTQYF. The CDR3 DNA follows: TGCAGCGCCCGTGGGACAGGCACAGATACGCAGTATTTT.

The chain links TRBV5-5 to TRBJ2-2; 10 nucleotides line up with TRBD2. Per germline, CDR1 SGHKS and CDR2 YYEKEE (reference sequence). The CDR3 runs to 20 residues. The V gene end was trimmed by 0 bases and the J gene end by 0 bases; junction bases not matched to a gene: 11. CDR3: CASSLDLVLAGAPNTGELFF. CDR3 in DNA: TGTGCCAGCAGCTTGGATCTTGTGCTAGCGGGGGCCCCGAACACCGGGGAGCTGTTTTTT. Complete variable domain (other parts from reference TRBV5-5 and TRBJ2-2): DAGVTQSPTHLIKTRGQQVTLRCSPISGHKSVSWYQQVLGQGPQFIFQYYEKEERGRGNFPDRFSARQFPNYSSELNVNALLLGDSALYLCASSLDLVLAGAPNTGELFFGEGSRLTVL.

The J gene is TRBJ2-7, the V gene TRBV5-4; D uncertain. The CDR3 runs to 14 residues. Germline loops: CDR1 SGHNT, CDR2 YYREEE (reference sequence). Deletions cut 6 bases from V and 5 bases from J, with 18 bases between. The CDR3 DNA sequence: TGTGCCAGCAAGGCCGAGACGAAAAGGAACGAGCAGTACGTC. This sequence encodes CASKAETKRNEQYV.

The gene calls are TRBV5-1 and TRBJ2-4; the D is unclear. This CDR3 has 15 amino acids. Per germline, CDR1 SGHRS and CDR2 YFSETQ. The V and J ends lost 4 bases and 5 bases respectively, with 16 bases between them. The CDR3 reads CASSPGTGPQNIQYF. The CDR3 DNA is TGCGCCAGCAGCCCCGGCACCGGCCCACAAAACATTCAGTACTTC.

The CDR3 region is CASGLVTGPWYEQYF. The CDR3 DNA sequence: TGTGCTAGTGGTTTGGTGACGGGACCCTGGTACGAGCAGTACTTC. This sequence joins TRBV12-5 and TRBJ2-7; D assignment may be TRBD1 or TRBD2 (5 bases each). The germline V gene encodes CDR1 LGHNT and CDR2 FRNRAP. Between the trimmed V and J ends, which lost 0 bases and 4 bases, there was a span of 13 bases. The CDR3 covers 15 residues.

The chain carries TRBV24-1 and TRBJ1-4; 7 positions agree with TRBD1. CDR1 is KGHDR, CDR2 SFDVKD, per germline. J was trimmed by 1 base and V by 4 bases; bases with no gene match: 5. The CDR3 sequence is 16 residues long. CDR3 sequence: CATSEGGGGTNEKLFF. The CDR3 nucleotides are TGTGCCACCAGTGAGGGAGGGGGCGGAACTAATGAAAAACTGTTTTTT.

The table lists this clone with a few counts. J is TRBJ1-1 and V is TRBV14; a possible D gene is TRBD1 (6 bases). CDR3 length equals 15 residues. V was cut by 1 base and J by 3 bases, with 12 bases left in between. Germline CDR1 reads SGHDN; CDR2 reads FVKESK. CDR3 in amino acids: CASSQVGAGHTEAFF. Here the CDR3 DNA reads TGTGCCAGCAGCCAAGTGGGGGCAGGTCACACTGAAGCTTTCTTT.

This chain joins TRBV7-8 and TRBJ1-1; D possibly corresponds to TRBD1 (5 bases). V was shortened by 3 bases and J by 5 bases, with 16 bases between the two germline ends. CDR3 length: 15 amino acids. From germline, CDR1 is SGHVS and CDR2 FQNEAQ. CDR3 amino acids: CASSFNRGLGTEAFF. The CDR3 nucleotides read TGTGCCAGCAGCTTTAACCGGGGCCTAGGGACTGAAGCTTTCTTT.

This chain links TRBV18 with TRBJ1-1, with a weak D call TRBD1 (5 bases). Between the trimmed V and J ends, which lost 0 bases and 0 bases, there was a span of 17 bases. From germline, CDR1 is KGHSH and CDR2 LQKENI. The CDR3 covers 18 residues. The CDR3 nucleotides are TGTGCCAGCTCACCACCCGGGACCAACGATATCATGAACACTGAAGCTTTCTTT. This sequence encodes CASSPPGTNDIMNTEAFF.

The chain joins TRBV28 to TRBJ2-5; D gene uncertain. CDR3 length equals 12 residues. V was cut by 6 bases and J by 7 bases, with 12 bases left in between. Germline V CDR1 and CDR2: MDHEN, SYDVKM. The CDR3 DNA reads TGTGCCAGCAGCCTTCCCGTGGGGACCCAGTACTTC. Its protein product is CASSLPVGTQYF.

This clone appeared a single time. This rearrangement joins TRBV28 to TRBJ1-2; TRBD1 matches 7 bases. CDR1 MDHEN and CDR2 SYDVKM come from the germline V gene. The CDR3 length is 13 residues. Trimming took 6 bases from V and 5 from J; bases not matched to a gene: 6. Written as DNA, the CDR3 is TGTGCCAGCAGATCGGGACAGCTGTATGGCTACACCTTC. It yields the protein CASRSGQLYGYTF.

This clone has just one count. The CDR3 sequence: CASSIDREGFYGYTF. The DNA for the CDR3 is TGTGCCAGTAGTATAGATAGGGAGGGGTTCTATGGCTACACCTTC. The J gene is TRBJ1-2, the V gene TRBV19; possible D gene TRBD1, 5 bases. Per germline, CDR1 LNHDA and CDR2 SQIVND (reference sequence). The CDR3 runs 15 residues. V dropped 0 bases and J dropped 4 bases, with 12 bases sitting between them.

This chain joins TRBV19 and TRBJ1-5; D is unclear. Per the germline V gene, CDR1 is LNHDA and CDR2 is SQIVND (reference sequence). The V and J ends lost 6 bases and 5 bases respectively, with 17 bases between them. The CDR3 is 15 residues long. CDR3 region: CASRKGYGGDQPQHF. The CDR3 DNA follows: TGTGCCAGTAGGAAAGGGTACGGCGGCGATCAGCCCCAGCATTTT.

The chain carries TRBV28 and TRBJ1-6; TRBD1 matches at 10 bases. J gave up 7 bases and V 4 bases, and 1 base lay outside the gene matches. The germline CDR1 and CDR2 sequences are MDHEN and SYDVKM. The CDR3 has 14 amino acids. CDR3 nucleotide sequence: TGTGCCAGCAGTTGGACAGGGGGGAATTCACCCCTCCACTTT. It codes for CASSWTGGNSPLHF.